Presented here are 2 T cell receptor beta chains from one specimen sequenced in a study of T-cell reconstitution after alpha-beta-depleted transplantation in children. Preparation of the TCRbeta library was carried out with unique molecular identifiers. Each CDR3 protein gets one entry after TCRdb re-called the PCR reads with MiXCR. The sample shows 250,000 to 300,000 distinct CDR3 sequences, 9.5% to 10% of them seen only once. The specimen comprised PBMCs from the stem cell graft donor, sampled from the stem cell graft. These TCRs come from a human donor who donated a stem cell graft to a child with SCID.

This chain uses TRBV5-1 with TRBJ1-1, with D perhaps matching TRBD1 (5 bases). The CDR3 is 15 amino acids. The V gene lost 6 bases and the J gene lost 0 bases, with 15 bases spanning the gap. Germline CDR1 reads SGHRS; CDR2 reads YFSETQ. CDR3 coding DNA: TGCGCCAGCACCGAGGGTGGAGGGGTGAACACTGAAGCTTTCTTT. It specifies CASTEGGGVNTEAFF.

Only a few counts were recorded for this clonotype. DNA for the CDR3: TGTGCCAGCAGTACCTCCGGTTACGAGCAGTACTTC. As protein: CASSTSGYEQYF. The chain carries TRBV6-2 or TRBV6-3 and TRBJ2-7, with D unclear. Trimming removed 5 bases at V and 4 bases at J, with 9 bases between. This CDR3 contains 12 residues. Germline V gene lookup returns CDR1 MNHEY and CDR2 SVGEGT.